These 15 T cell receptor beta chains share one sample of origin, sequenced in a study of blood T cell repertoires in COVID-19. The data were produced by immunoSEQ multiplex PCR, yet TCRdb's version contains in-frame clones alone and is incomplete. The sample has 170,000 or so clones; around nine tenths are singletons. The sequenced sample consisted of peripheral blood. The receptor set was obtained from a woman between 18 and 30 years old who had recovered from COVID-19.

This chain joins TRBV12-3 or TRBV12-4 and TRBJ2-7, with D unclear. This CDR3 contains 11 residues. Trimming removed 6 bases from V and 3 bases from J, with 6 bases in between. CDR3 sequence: CASSPNYEQYF. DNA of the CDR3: TGTGCCAGCAGCCCCAACTACGAGCAGTACTTC.

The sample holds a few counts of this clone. The CDR3 sequence is CASSQEIGGRETQYF. The CDR3 nucleotides are TGCGCCAGCAGCCAAGAAATAGGGGGCAGGGAGACCCAGTACTTC. The V gene is TRBV4-1, the J gene TRBJ2-5, with 7 bases lining up with TRBD1. Germline assignment: CDR1 MGHRA and CDR2 YSYEKL. CDR3 length equals 15 residues. Trimming removed 0 bases from V and 5 bases from J; junction bases left unmatched: 6.

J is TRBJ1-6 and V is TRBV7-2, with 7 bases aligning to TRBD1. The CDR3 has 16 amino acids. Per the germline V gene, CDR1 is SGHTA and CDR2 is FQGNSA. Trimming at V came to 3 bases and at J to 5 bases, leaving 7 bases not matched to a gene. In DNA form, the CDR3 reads TGTGCCAGCAGCTTTTTGGGGACAGCGAATAATTCACCCCTCCACTTT. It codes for CASSFLGTANNSPLHF. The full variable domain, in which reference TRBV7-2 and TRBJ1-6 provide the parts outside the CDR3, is GAGVSQSPSNKVTEKGKDVELRCDPISGHTALYWYRQSLGQGLEFLIYFQGNSAPDKSGLPSDRFSAERTGGSVSTLTIQRTQQEDSAVYLCASSFLGTANNSPLHFGNGTRLTVT.

The CDR3 sequence is CASSPVQETQYF. The CDR3 DNA reads TGTGCCAGCAGCCCTGTCCAAGAGACCCAGTACTTC. The chain links TRBV7-8 to TRBJ2-5; D is unclear. The CDR3 extends over 12 amino acids. The germline V and J ends were trimmed by 5 bases and 1 base, with 5 bases remaining between them. CDR1 and CDR2 from the germline V gene are SGHVS and FQNEAQ.

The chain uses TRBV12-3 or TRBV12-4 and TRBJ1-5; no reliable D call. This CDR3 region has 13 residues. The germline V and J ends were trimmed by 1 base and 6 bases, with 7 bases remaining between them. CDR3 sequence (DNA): TGTGCCAGCAGTTTAGACGAGGTTCAGCCCCAGCATTTT. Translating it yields CASSLDEVQPQHF.

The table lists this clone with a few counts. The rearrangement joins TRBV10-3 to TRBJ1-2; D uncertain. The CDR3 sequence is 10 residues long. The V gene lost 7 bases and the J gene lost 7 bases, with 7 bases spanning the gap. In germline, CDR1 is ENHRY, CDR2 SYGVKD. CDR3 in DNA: TGTGCCATCAATTACGGTGGCTACACCTTC. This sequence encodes CAINYGGYTF.

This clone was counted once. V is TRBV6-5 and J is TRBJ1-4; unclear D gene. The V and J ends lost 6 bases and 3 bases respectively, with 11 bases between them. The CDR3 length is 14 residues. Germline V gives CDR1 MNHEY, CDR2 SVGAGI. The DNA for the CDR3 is TGTGCCAGCAGGAGGGATTTATCTAATGAAAAACTGTTTTTT. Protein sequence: CASRRDLSNEKLFF.

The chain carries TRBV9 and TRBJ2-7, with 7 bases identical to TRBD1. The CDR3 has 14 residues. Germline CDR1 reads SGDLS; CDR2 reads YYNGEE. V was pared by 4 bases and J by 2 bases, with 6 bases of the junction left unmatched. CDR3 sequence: CASSLRQGAYEQYF. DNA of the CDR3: TGTGCCAGCAGCCTCAGACAGGGTGCCTACGAGCAGTACTTC. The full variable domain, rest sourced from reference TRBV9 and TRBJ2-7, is DSGVTQTPKHLITATGQRVTLRCSPRSGDLSVYWYQQSLDQGLQFLIQYYNGEERAKGNILERFSAQQFPDLHSELNLSSLELGDSALYFCASSLRQGAYEQYFGPGTRLTVT.

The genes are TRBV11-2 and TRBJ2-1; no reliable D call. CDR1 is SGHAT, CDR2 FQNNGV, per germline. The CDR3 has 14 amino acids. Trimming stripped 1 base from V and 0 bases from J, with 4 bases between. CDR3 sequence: CASSLASSYNEQFF. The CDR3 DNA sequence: TGTGCCAGCAGCTTAGCCTCCTCCTACAATGAGCAGTTCTTC.

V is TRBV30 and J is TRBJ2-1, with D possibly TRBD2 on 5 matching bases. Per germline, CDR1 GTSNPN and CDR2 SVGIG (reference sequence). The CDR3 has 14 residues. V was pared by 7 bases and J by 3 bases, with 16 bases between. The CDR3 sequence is CASFASPHYNEQFF. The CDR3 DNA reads TGTGCCTCTTTTGCTAGCCCCCACTACAATGAGCAGTTCTTC.

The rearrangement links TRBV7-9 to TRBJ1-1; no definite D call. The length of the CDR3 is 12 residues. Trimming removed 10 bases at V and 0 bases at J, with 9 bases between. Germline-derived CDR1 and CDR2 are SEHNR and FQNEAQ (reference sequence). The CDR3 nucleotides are TGTGCCACCGGGGATATGAACACTGAAGCTTTCTTT. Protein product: CATGDMNTEAFF.

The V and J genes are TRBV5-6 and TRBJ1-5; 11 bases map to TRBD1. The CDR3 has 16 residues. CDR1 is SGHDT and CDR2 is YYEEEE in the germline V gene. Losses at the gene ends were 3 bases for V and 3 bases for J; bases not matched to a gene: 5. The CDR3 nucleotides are TGTGCCAGCAGCTCCTCGGGACAGGGGGACAATCAGCCCCAGCATTTT. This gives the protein CASSSSGQGDNQPQHF.

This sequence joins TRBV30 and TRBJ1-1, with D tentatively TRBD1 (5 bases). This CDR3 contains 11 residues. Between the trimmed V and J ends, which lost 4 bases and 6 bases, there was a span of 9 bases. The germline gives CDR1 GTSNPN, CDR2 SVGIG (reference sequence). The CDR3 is CAWTGLAEAFF. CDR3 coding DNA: TGTGCCTGGACAGGGTTGGCTGAAGCTTTCTTT. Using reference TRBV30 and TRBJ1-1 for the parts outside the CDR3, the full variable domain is SQTIHQWPATLVQPVGSPLSLECTVEGTSNPNLYWYRQAAGRGLQLLFYSVGIGQISSEVPQNLSASRPQDRQFILSSKKLLLSDSGFYLCAWTGLAEAFFGQGTRLTVV.

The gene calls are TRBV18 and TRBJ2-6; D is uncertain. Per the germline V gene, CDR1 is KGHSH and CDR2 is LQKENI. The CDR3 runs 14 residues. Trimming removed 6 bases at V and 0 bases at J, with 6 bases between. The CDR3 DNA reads TGTGCCAGCTCCCCGGTCTCTGGGGCCAACGTCCTGACTTTC. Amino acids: CASSPVSGANVLTF.

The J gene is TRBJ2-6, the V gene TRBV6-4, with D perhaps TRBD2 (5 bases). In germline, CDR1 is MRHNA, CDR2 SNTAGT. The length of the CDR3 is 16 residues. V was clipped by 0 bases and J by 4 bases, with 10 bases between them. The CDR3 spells CASSDSGLEGANVLTF. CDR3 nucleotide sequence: TGTGCCAGCAGTGACTCTGGACTGGAGGGGGCCAACGTCCTGACTTTC.